This T cell receptor beta chain was captured in a study of CD8+ T cells in alopecia areata. The CDR3 spans 12 residues. V was clipped by 5 bases and J by 0 bases, with 5 bases between them. In germline, CDR1 is WSHSY, CDR2 SAAADI. The study's findings and limits: While patients received tofacitinib, many expanded lesional clones remained present in scalp and blood. How baseline CD8+ expansion relates to response remains uncertain (there was one nonresponder).

Treatment: oral pan-JAK inhibitor, 5-10 mg twice daily. Those with alopecia areata gave lesional scalp punch biopsies and peripheral blood. The sequencing template was cDNA reverse transcribed from extracted RNA. Some clones are missing from TCRdb's copy, which holds only in-frame ones; the method was immunoSEQ multiplex PCR. Here the sample spans 200,000 to 250,000 clones, 64% being singletons. This clone showed up just a few times. Its antigen is as yet unknown. The origin of this receptor is a human donor with alopecia areata. The chain links TRBV10-2 to TRBJ2-7; no clear D gene. This sample comprised CD4+ T cells sorted from blood, obtained at week 4, from a patient treated with tofacitinib. CDR3 bases: TGCGCCAGCAGTCCCGACTCCTACGAGCAGTACTTC. Its translation: CASSPDSYEQYF.